One and the same sample provided the 10 T cell receptor beta chains below, sequenced in a study of T cell responses to AZD1222 COVID-19 vaccine. Produced via immunoSEQ multiplex PCR; TCRdb's table is partial and in-frame only. The sample records 75,000 to 100,000 clones, 85% to 90% being singletons. The input for sequencing was peripheral blood, taken on day 0 of MenACWY control vaccination. Receptors were obtained from an adult in good health.

This clone showed up just once. The J gene is TRBJ2-7, the V gene TRBV21-1. TRBV21-1 is a pseudogene. The CDR3 spans 13 residues. In DNA form, the CDR3 reads TGTGCCTGCAACCCTAACGGGCAATACGAGCAGTACTTC. Protein product: CACNPNGQYEQYF.

The gene calls are TRBV5-5 and TRBJ2-7; maybe TRBD2 (5 bases). Germline CDR1 SGHKS, CDR2 YYEKEE (reference sequence). The ends were cut back, 3 bases at V and 0 bases at J, with 10 bases in the middle. The CDR3 length is 14 residues. The CDR3 bases are TGTGCCAGCAGCTCCAAGGGAGCCTCCTACGAGCAGTACTTC. It specifies CASSSKGASYEQYF.

This clone was found once. The rearrangement links TRBV19 to TRBJ2-1, with D possibly matching TRBD2 (7 bases). CDR1 and CDR2 from the germline V gene are LNHDA and SQIVND (reference sequence). With 3 bases removed from V and 7 bases from J, the gap between germline ends came to 16 bases. The CDR3 runs 15 residues. CDR3 amino acids: CASSIVGGPRNEQFF. CDR3 sequence (DNA): TGTGCCAGTAGTATTGTGGGGGGGCCGAGGAATGAGCAGTTCTTC.

The chain uses TRBV6-5 and TRBJ2-7; 10 nucleotides agree with TRBD2. Per germline, CDR1 MNHEY and CDR2 SVGAGI. V was clipped by 7 bases and J by 1 base; unmatched bases: 7. This CDR3 spans 15 amino acids. The CDR3 sequence is CASNPLAGDSYEQYF. CDR3 nucleotide sequence: TGTGCCAGCAATCCTCTAGCGGGGGATTCCTACGAGCAGTACTTC.

The chain is built from TRBV5-1 and TRBJ1-6; D possibly corresponds to TRBD1 (6 bases). The germline CDR1 and CDR2 sequences are SGHRS and YFSETQ. CDR3 length: 15 residues. V was cut by 4 bases and J by 7 bases, with 15 bases left in between. The CDR3 loop reads CASSPNTGPNSPLHF. CDR3 bases: TGCGCCAGCAGCCCAAACACAGGGCCCAATTCACCCCTCCACTTT.

V and J are TRBV7-2 and TRBJ2-7; D remains ambiguous. The CDR3 totals 14 residues. Trimming took off 1 base at V and 0 bases at J, with 7 bases between the two ends. Germline V gives CDR1 SGHTA, CDR2 FQGNSA. The CDR3 sequence is CASSLEGSSYEQYF. CDR3 bases: TGTGCCAGCAGCTTAGAGGGTAGCTCCTACGAGCAGTACTTC.

J is TRBJ2-2 and V is TRBV18; D possibly corresponds to TRBD1 (5 bases). V was shortened by 3 bases and J by 0 bases, with 11 bases between the two germline ends. This CDR3 region has 16 residues. The germline V gene encodes CDR1 KGHSH and CDR2 LQKENI. The CDR3 reads CASSPQQGANTGELFF. CDR3 nucleotide sequence: TGTGCCAGCTCACCGCAGCAGGGCGCGAACACCGGGGAGCTGTTTTTT.

This chain links TRBV19 with TRBJ1-2; D uncertain. The V and J ends lost 3 bases and 0 bases respectively, with 23 bases between them. The V gene's germline CDR1 is LNHDA and CDR2 SQIVND (reference sequence). The CDR3 runs 19 residues. The DNA for the CDR3 is TGTGCCAGTAGTATCCAGACCGGGCTGCTGCGCCTTACTAACTATGGCTACACCTTC. It encodes CASSIQTGLLRLTNYGYTF.

The rearrangement joins TRBV6-5 to TRBJ1-5; D possibly corresponds to TRBD1 (6 bases). CDR1 and CDR2 from the germline V gene are MNHEY and SVGAGI. With 8 bases removed from V and 4 bases from J, the gap between germline ends came to 18 bases. The CDR3 runs to 15 residues. CDR3 in amino acids: CASAREGGGNQPQHF. CDR3 bases: TGTGCCAGCGCCCGAGAGGGAGGGGGGAATCAGCCCCAGCATTTT.

This clone was detected only once. The chain recombines TRBV19 with TRBJ1-5; D might be TRBD1 (5 bases). The CDR3 is 13 residues long. Deletions cut 5 bases from V and 5 bases from J, with 10 bases between. Germline V gene lookup returns CDR1 LNHDA and CDR2 SQIVND (reference sequence). The CDR3 region has the DNA TGTGCCAGTAGTGGAGGGGTGCATCAGCCCCAGCATTTT. Translated: CASSGGVHQPQHF.